This T cell receptor (beta chain) is from a study of T cells after yellow fever vaccination (dated 2019 in TCRdb). Regarding the complete study: The SMART-Seq v4 Ultra Low Input RNA kit was used to prepare libraries from fractions with low cell numbers. To track T-cell clones before and after primary and booster YFV17D yellow fever vaccination, bulk TCR alpha and beta repertoires were sequenced longitudinally. Two healthy male donors, one aged 18 to 29 and one aged 30 to 39 years, were included in the cohort. Bulk PBMC replicates and cell subsets were isolated from blood drawn at multiple timepoints before and after both primary and secondary immunization. Findings and caveats that apply to the study as a whole: After the booster, most of the clones that had expanded following primary vaccination were detected again (around 97% of CD4 and 80% to 90% of CD8), which suggests that memory was broadly maintained. Computational filtering was needed because FACS-sorted repertoires could contain abundant contaminating clonotypes from the bulk population. Because the study included only a couple of donors, the extent to which the findings can be generalized is limited. Compared with the primary T-cell response, the secondary T-cell response was weaker but faster, peaking on day 5 rather than day 15. A small fraction of clonotypes appeared in both the CD4 and CD8 compartments, likely as a result of convergent recombination.

TCR cDNA was made using 5'RACE template switching, a step that added a universal primer site and unique molecular identifiers. cDNA synthesis was primed from both the TCR alpha and TCR beta constant segments. Libraries were amplified in two PCR steps, with sample barcodes and sequencing adapters added in the second step. Libraries were sequenced on Illumina HiSeq 2500 (2x100 bp) or NovaSeq (2x150 bp). The study's processing was this. Reads were demultiplexed and collapsed into UMI consensus sequences with MIGEC, and V(D)J alignment was performed with MiXCR. Vaccine-responding clonotypes were defined with edgeR using replicate PBMC samples, requiring FDR below 0.01 and a log2 fold change above 5 up to day 15. Each bulk clonotype was labeled CD4 or CD8 based on which sequenced repertoire, CD4 or CD8, contained the clonotype at higher abundance. TCRdb applied fastp at Q25 and MiXCR to the public reads, then kept only in-frame beta chains. Entries that share a CDR3 protein sequence are merged under the most common genes and DNA. These V and J calls rely on TCRdb rather than the paper's analysis. A total of approximately 550,000 distinct CDR3 sequences appear in this sample, roughly 13% of them only once. Clones ranked in the top ten supply 11% to 15% of the sample.

V was cut back by 5 bases and J by 3 bases, leaving a gap of 14 bases between them. CDR1 and CDR2 are drawn from the germline V gene: SGHTA, FQGNSA. The CDR3 measures 15 amino acids from cysteine to phenylalanine. This entry keeps only the CDR3 DNA: 45 bases, framed from base 1. What this sample's treatment or condition label stands for: live attenuated yellow fever vaccine strain. At each blood-draw timepoint, two biological replicates of bulk PBMCs were collected. PBMCs were isolated from peripheral blood using a standard Ficoll-Paque protocol. RNA was extracted with TriZol from bulk PBMCs, CD4 and CD8 fractions, and dextramer-positive and dextramer-negative fractions. With respect to this clonotype: Its target antigen remains unknown. Per-base qualities were not stored, and no clone one base away is much larger.

This sample comprised PBMCs, obtained on the day of the yellow fever booster vaccination. The rearrangement joined TRBV7-2 to TRBJ2-1; the D segment might be TRBD1 or TRBD2, since each matches 5 bases. The sequence was obtained from a man aged 30-40 years who received the YFV17D yellow fever vaccine. Here the CDR3 is given as CASSQVRDLYNEQFF. The DNA sequence is as follows: TGTGCCAGCAGCCAAGTTAGGGACCTCTACAATGAGCAGTTCTTC.